The 17 T cell receptor beta chains reported below all come from one sample, sequenced in a study of T-cell memory formation after mild COVID-19. In TCRdb, the 5' RACE reads were re-called with MiXCR into one record per CDR3 protein. Of about 360,000 distinct CDR3 sequences in the sample, approximately 15% were seen once. The sample taken for sequencing was PBMCs or a T cell subset sorted from them (not recorded which). The receptors come from a man in his late teens or twenties who had mild COVID-19 (a few samples of this study predate the infection). Cell type and time point are not known.

The chain is built from TRBV14 and TRBJ2-1, with a weak D call TRBD2 (6 bases). Deletions cut 2 bases from V and 1 base from J, with 12 bases between. Germline-derived CDR1 and CDR2 are SGHDN and FVKESK. There are 16 residues in the CDR3. In nucleotides, the CDR3 is TGTGCCAGCAGCCAACCCGGGGGTAGGTCCTACAATGAGCAGTTCTTC. Translated: CASSQPGGRSYNEQFF.

This clonotype was counted between two and nine times. The J gene is TRBJ2-2, the V gene TRBV11-2; TRBD1 might be the D (6 bases). Germline CDR1 SGHAT, CDR2 FQNNGV. This CDR3 comprises 17 residues. V lost 0 bases and J lost 2, with 13 bases in between. The DNA for the CDR3 is TGTGCCAGCAGCTTAGATAACAGACAGGCAAACACCGGGGAGCTGTTTTTT. Its protein product is CASSLDNRQANTGELFF. The variable domain in full, with the rest retrieved from reference TRBV11-2 and TRBJ2-2, is EAGVAQSPRYKIIEKRQSVAFWCNPISGHATLYWYQQILGQGPKLLIQFQNNGVVDDSQLPKDRFSAERLKGVDSTLKIQPAKLEDSAVYLCASSLDNRQANTGELFFGEGSRLTVL.

A few counts support this clonotype. V is TRBV9 and J is TRBJ2-1; 8 bases agree with TRBD2. Per germline, CDR1 SGDLS and CDR2 YYNGEE. V lost 0 bases, J lost 9 bases, and 5 bases stayed unmatched. This CDR3 contains 14 residues. The CDR3 is CASSVAGGKSEQFF. The CDR3, as DNA: TGTGCCAGCAGCGTAGCGGGGGGGAAGAGTGAGCAGTTCTTC.

This rearrangement joins TRBV7-2 to TRBJ1-5; no reliable D call. Trimming took 5 bases from V and 2 from J, leaving 13 bases between them. This CDR3 contains 15 residues. CDR1 and CDR2 from the germline V gene are SGHTA and FQGNSA. In DNA form, the CDR3 reads TGTGCCAGCAGCGCCGCCCCAGTTGGCAATCAGCCCCAGCATTTT. This codes for CASSAAPVGNQPQHF.

The rearrangement uses TRBV4-1 and TRBJ2-7; no firm D call. The CDR3 has 14 amino acids. The V gene's germline CDR1 is MGHRA and CDR2 YSYEKL. V lost 1 base and J lost 1, with 8 bases in between. The CDR3 protein is CASSQVVGSYEQYV. CDR3 DNA: TGCGCCAGCAGCCAAGTTGTAGGATCCTACGAGCAGTACGTC.

In this sample, this clonotype turned up many times. This chain uses TRBV7-3 with TRBJ1-6; D call uncertain. Germline CDR1 is SGHTA and CDR2 is FQGTGA. CDR3 length: 12 amino acids. V lost 8 bases to trimming and J lost 10 bases, with 12 bases between them. The CDR3: CASSAPGSPLHF. Here the CDR3 DNA reads TGTGCCAGCTCGGCGCCGGGGTCACCCCTCCACTTT.

The chain joins TRBV12-3 or TRBV12-4 to TRBJ2-1; D gene unclear. The CDR3 spans 12 residues. V was shortened by 6 bases and J by 6 bases, with 9 bases between the two germline ends. The CDR3 DNA follows: TGTGCCAGCAGGGCTACTGCCAATGAGCAGTTCTTC. Translated: CASRATANEQFF.

This clonotype was recorded a few times. J is TRBJ2-5 and V is TRBV4-1; tentative D call: TRBD1 (6 bases). Trimming took 3 bases from V and 3 from J, leaving 14 bases between them. In germline, CDR1 is MGHRA, CDR2 YSYEKL. This CDR3 spans 15 amino acids. The CDR3 sequence is CASSQPGRTEETQYF. CDR3 coding DNA: TGCGCCAGCAGCCAGCCTGGGCGGACAGAAGAGACCCAGTACTTC.

This clonotype turned up a few times. The gene calls are TRBV7-2 and TRBJ1-1; no clear D gene. The ends were cut back, 6 bases at V and 1 base at J, with 12 bases in the middle. The germline V gene has CDR1 SGHTA and CDR2 FQGNSA. The CDR3 has 14 residues. In DNA, the CDR3 is TGTGCCAGCAGACCAATGCGGGAGAACACTGAAGCTTTCTTT. This translates into CASRPMRENTEAFF.

This clonotype was counted only a few times. J is TRBJ1-3 and V is TRBV11-2; D gene uncertain. This CDR3 has 12 amino acids. The germline gives CDR1 SGHAT, CDR2 FQNNGV. V was trimmed by 5 bases and J by 8 bases, leaving 10 bases between them. Here the CDR3 DNA reads TGTGCCAGCAGCCCATGGGCTGACACCATATATTTT. Amino acid sequence: CASSPWADTIYF.

This clonotype was recorded many times. The J gene is TRBJ1-1, the V gene TRBV18; 8 nucleotides line up with TRBD1. J lost 3 bases, V lost 5 bases, and 8 bases had no gene match. Germline V gene data show CDR1 as KGHSH and CDR2 as LQKENI. The CDR3 loop spans 15 amino acids. CDR3: CASSTQTGVDTEAFF. In DNA, the CDR3 is TGTGCCAGCTCAACCCAGACAGGGGTGGACACTGAAGCTTTCTTT.

This chain connects TRBV4-1 to TRBJ2-7; D tentatively reads TRBD1 or TRBD2 (5 bases each). The germline V gene has CDR1 MGHRA and CDR2 YSYEKL. The CDR3 contains 13 residues. The germline V and J ends were trimmed by 0 bases and 9 bases, with 12 bases remaining between them. The DNA of the CDR3 is TGCGCCAGCAGCCAAGATTTTAGGGACGGGCAGTACTTC. It encodes CASSQDFRDGQYF.

This clonotype was observed a handful of times. The rearrangement links TRBV2 to TRBJ2-3; no reliable D call. Germline CDR1 reads SNHLY; CDR2 reads FYNNEI. The V and J ends lost 7 bases and 2 bases respectively, with 7 bases between them. This CDR3 spans 12 amino acids. CDR3 region: CASTVFTDTQYF. CDR3 nucleotides: TGTGCCAGCACGGTCTTCACAGATACGCAGTATTTT.

This clonotype was detected a few times. The genes are TRBV6-5 and TRBJ1-1, with a possible D match to TRBD1 (5 bases). The germline V gene has CDR1 MNHEY and CDR2 SVGAGI. V was cut by 0 bases and J by 8 bases, with 10 bases left in between. The CDR3 length is 13 residues. The CDR3 DNA reads TGTGCCAGCAGTTACTCTCGGGGGATAGAAGCTTTCTTT. Its translation is CASSYSRGIEAFF.

V and J are TRBV7-9 and TRBJ1-5; 7 bases match TRBD1. The CDR3 length is 14 residues. V lost 5 bases, J lost 7 bases, and 8 bases stayed unmatched. CDR1 SEHNR and CDR2 FQNEAQ come from the germline V gene (reference sequence). The CDR3 bases are TGTGCCAGCAGCCCTTCGACAGGGCCCCAGCCCCAGCATTTT. It yields the protein CASSPSTGPQPQHF. Using reference TRBV7-9 and TRBJ1-5 for the parts outside the CDR3, the full variable domain is DTGVSQNPRHKITKRGQNVTFRCDPISEHNRLYWYRQTLGQGPEFLTYFQNEAQLEKSRLLSDRFSAERPKGSFSTLEIQRTEQGDSAMYLCASSPSTGPQPQHFGDGTRLSIL.

This clonotype was counted ten times or more. The CDR3 coding sequence is TGTGCCAGCAGCGAACAGGGAAACAATTCACCCCTCCACTTT. This encodes CASSEQGNNSPLHF. This chain links TRBV7-9 with TRBJ1-6; tentative D call: TRBD1 (6 bases). The V end lost 5 bases, the J end lost 7 bases, and 12 bases lay between the germline ends. This CDR3 comprises 14 residues. Looked up from germline, CDR1 is SEHNR and CDR2 is FQNEAQ (reference sequence).

The V and J genes are TRBV5-1 and TRBJ2-7; D gene uncertain. The germline V and J ends were trimmed by 0 bases and 5 bases, with 15 bases remaining between them. The length of the CDR3 is 15 residues. The germline gives CDR1 SGHRS, CDR2 YFSETQ. CDR3 region: CASSLEVSRRDEQYF. The CDR3 coding sequence is TGCGCCAGCAGCTTGGAGGTTAGCCGTAGAGACGAGCAGTACTTC. Filled out from reference TRBV5-1 and TRBJ2-7, the complete variable domain reads KAGVTQTPRYLIKTRGQQVTLSCSPISGHRSVSWYQQTPGQGLQFLFEYFSETQRNKGNFPGRFSGRQFSNSRSEMNVSTLELGDSALYLCASSLEVSRRDEQYFGPGTRLTVT.